This T cell receptor beta chain was profiled in a study of human T cells and chemical hapten exposure. Study-wide points: PT1 expanded TCR counts correlated positively with patch test score.

Attachment of unique molecular identifiers to individual cDNA molecules was performed in the library. TCRdb re-analysed the RACE reads in MiXCR, keeping a single row per CDR3 protein. The sample carries tens of thousands of distinct CDR3 sequences, 9.5% to 15% recorded once. This clonotype was counted between two and nine times. As yet, its antigen is unknown. Germline values: CDR1 SQVTM, CDR2 ANQGSEA. The V gene end was trimmed by 7 bases and the J gene end by 2 bases; junction bases not matched to a gene: 14. The CDR3 spans 15 residues. As for time point: pre-sensitization, week 0. Documented treatment: therapeutic diphenylcyclopropenone sensitization with weekly scalp DPC.

This sequence joins TRBV29-1 and TRBJ2-7, with TRBD2 identical over 7 bases. The TCR comes from a woman aged 30 to 39 with alopecia areata. Some clones in this sample may be carry-over from other donors' samples. The material was whole blood, obtained in connection with sensitization to the hapten diphenylcyclopropenone (DPC). CDR3 nucleotides: TGCAGCGCTGGGGAACTAGCGCGTTCCCCCTACGAGCAGTACTTC. This gives the protein CSAGELARSPYEQYF.